This T cell receptor beta chain was identified during a study of blood T cell repertoires in COVID-19. Study information: Sites in the United States, Italy and Spain provided acute and convalescent COVID-19 samples. From T cells, B-cell-depleted T cells, or PBMCs came the material, which was cDNA or gDNA.

The CDR3 is made up of 15 amino acids. V lost 5 bases to trimming and J lost 0 bases; unmatched junction nucleotides: 4. Germline V gene lookup returns CDR1 SEHNR and CDR2 FQNEAQ (reference sequence). How the authors handled the data: The assay estimated nucleated cells by amplifying reference gene primers. Sequenced by immunoSEQ multiplex PCR; TCRdb stores in-frame clones only, minus some. The V and J calls and clone size are taken from that table; D and trimming were inferred from the DNA. The sample consists of 450,000 to 500,000 clones, 70% to 90% of them appearing once. The chain links TRBV7-9 to TRBJ2-3, with TRBD2 matching over 8 bases. The clonotype originates from a human donor in a cohort sampled during active COVID-19. Sequences were obtained from peripheral blood. For the CDR3, the DNA is TGTGCCAGCAGCATTAGCGGGACTAGCACAGATACGCAGTATTTT. It encodes CASSISGTSTDTQYF.